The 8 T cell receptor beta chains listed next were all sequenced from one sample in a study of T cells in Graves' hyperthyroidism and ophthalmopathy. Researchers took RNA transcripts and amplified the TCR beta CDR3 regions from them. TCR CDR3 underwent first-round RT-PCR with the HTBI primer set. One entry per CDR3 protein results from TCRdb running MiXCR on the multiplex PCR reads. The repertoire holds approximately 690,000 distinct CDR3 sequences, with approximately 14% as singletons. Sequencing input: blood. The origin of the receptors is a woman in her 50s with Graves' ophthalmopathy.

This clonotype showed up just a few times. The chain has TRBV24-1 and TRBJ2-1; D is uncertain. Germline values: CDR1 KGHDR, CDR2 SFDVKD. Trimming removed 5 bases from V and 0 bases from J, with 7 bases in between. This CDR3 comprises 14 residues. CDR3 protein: CATSVRNSYNEQFF. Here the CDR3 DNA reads TGTGCCACCAGTGTGAGGAACTCCTACAATGAGCAGTTCTTC.

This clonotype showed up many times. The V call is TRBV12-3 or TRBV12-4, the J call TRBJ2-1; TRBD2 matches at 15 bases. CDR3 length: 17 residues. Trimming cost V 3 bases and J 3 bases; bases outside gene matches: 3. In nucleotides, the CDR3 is TGTGCCAGCAGTTTCGGACTAGCGGGAGGGGACTACAATGAGCAGTTCTTC. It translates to CASSFGLAGGDYNEQFF.

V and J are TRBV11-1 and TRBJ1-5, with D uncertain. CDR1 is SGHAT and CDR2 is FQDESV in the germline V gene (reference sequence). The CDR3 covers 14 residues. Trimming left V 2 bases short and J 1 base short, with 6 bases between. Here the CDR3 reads CASSLTSSNQPQHF. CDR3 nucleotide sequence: TGTGCCAGCAGCTTAACTTCAAGCAATCAGCCCCAGCATTTT.

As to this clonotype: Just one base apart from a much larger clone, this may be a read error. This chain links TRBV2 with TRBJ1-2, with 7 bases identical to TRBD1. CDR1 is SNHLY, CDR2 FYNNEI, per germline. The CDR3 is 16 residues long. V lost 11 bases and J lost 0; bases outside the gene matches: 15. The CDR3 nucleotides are TGTGCCGGCTCAAACCAGGGGGGGACCCCTAACTATGGCTACACCTTC. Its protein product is CAGSNQGGTPNYGYTF.

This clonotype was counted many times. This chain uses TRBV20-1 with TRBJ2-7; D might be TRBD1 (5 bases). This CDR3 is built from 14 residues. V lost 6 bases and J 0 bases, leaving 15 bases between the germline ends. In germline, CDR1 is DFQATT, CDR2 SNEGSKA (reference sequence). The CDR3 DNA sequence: TGCAGTGCGGTCCACGTAGGGGCCTCCTACGAGCAGTACTTC. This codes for CSAVHVGASYEQYF.

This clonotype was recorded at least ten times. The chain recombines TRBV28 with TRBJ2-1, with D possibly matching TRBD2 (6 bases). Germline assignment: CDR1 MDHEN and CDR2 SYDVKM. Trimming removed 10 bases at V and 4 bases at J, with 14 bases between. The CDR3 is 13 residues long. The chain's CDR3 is CATHLAPYNEQFF. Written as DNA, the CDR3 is TGTGCCACCCACCTAGCGCCTTACAATGAGCAGTTCTTC.

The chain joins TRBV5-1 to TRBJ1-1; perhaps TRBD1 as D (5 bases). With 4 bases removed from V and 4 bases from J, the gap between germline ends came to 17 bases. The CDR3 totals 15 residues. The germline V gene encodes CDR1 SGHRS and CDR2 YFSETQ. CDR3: CASSAGGYLGTEAFF. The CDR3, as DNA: TGCGCCAGCAGCGCGGGGGGTTACTTGGGCACTGAAGCTTTCTTT.

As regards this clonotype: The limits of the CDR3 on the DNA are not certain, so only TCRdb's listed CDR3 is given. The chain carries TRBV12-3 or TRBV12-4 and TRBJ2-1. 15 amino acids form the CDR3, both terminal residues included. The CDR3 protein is CASSLQYDFGNEQFF.